Listed below are T cell receptor beta chains from one sample, sequenced in a study of blood T cells in healthy people across ages. MiXCR, applied by TCRdb to the 5' RACE reads, yields one record per CDR3 protein. In the table there are about 770,000 distinct CDR3 sequences, roughly 44% of which are singletons. The source material was blood. The receptors originated from a man between 60 and 75 years old in good health. The CDR3 runs from the conserved cysteine through the conserved F or W. A D gene is named only where the DNA matches it firmly. Clone size appears in some rows only: once, few, many, or a class for an expanded clone.

size	V	J	D	CDR3	DNA
NA	TRBV29-1	TRBJ2-3	TRBD2	CSSERGGTDTQYF	TGCAGCAGCGAGCGGGGTGGGACAGATACGCAGTATTTT
few	TRBV30	TRBJ2-1	TRBD2	CAWSIGRVEQFF	TGTGCCTGGAGTATCGGGAGGGTTGAGCAGTTCTTC
NA	TRBV18	TRBJ1-5	NA	CASSRAAGNQPQHF	TGTGCCAGCTCACGTGCGGCCGGCAATCAGCCCCAGCATTTT
NA	TRBV6-2/TRBV6-3	TRBJ2-1	NA	CASSYRKARAYEQFF	TGTGCCAGCAGTTATAGAAAAGCAAGGGCGTATGAGCAGTTCTTC
NA	TRBV27	TRBJ2-6	NA	CASSTWRGPGANVLTF	TGTGCCAGCAGTACATGGAGGGGGCCTGGGGCCAACGTCCTGACTTTC
few	TRBV27	TRBJ2-5	NA	CASRILGGGQETQYF	TGTGCCAGCAGGATATTGGGGGGCGGTCAAGAGACCCAGTACTTC
NA	TRBV15	TRBJ2-3	NA	CATSRGDMDTDTQYF	TGTGCCACCAGCAGAGGTGACATGGACACAGATACGCAGTATTTT
few	TRBV12-3/TRBV12-4	TRBJ2-1	NA	CASRSRDVGSYNEQFF	TGTGCCAGCAGGTCACGGGACGTCGGCTCCTACAATGAGCAGTTCTTC
NA	TRBV7-9	TRBJ2-1	TRBD1	CASSLGQGTGNEQFF	TGTGCCAGCAGCTTAGGACAGGGTACCGGCAATGAGCAGTTCTTC
NA	TRBV12-3/TRBV12-4	TRBJ2-5	TRBD2	CASRLAGGTQYF	TGTGCCAGCAGATTAGCGGGAGGGACCCAGTACTTC
NA	TRBV6-6	TRBJ1-2	NA	CASSYPPGYGYTF	TGTGCCAGCAGTTACCCACCAGGGTATGGCTACACCTTC
NA	TRBV7-9	TRBJ1-1	TRBD1	CASSLRETGGEYTEAFF	TGTGCCAGCAGCTTACGAGAAACAGGGGGCGAGTACACTGAAGCTTTCTTT
NA	TRBV10-3	TRBJ1-2	NA	CAISPGRETGYTF	TGTGCCATCAGCCCAGGCAGGGAAACTGGCTACACCTTC
few	TRBV9	TRBJ1-1	NA	CASSVGAGSTEAFF	TGTGCCAGCAGCGTCGGGGCGGGGAGCACTGAAGCTTTCTTT
NA	TRBV20-1	TRBJ2-7	NA	CSARYAGSEREQYF	TGCAGTGCTAGGTACGCGGGTTCCGAGAGGGAGCAGTACTTC
NA	TRBV2	TRBJ1-5	NA	CASSVVNGNQPQHF	TGTGCCAGCAGTGTTGTAAATGGCAATCAGCCCCAGCATTTT
few	TRBV20-1	TRBJ2-1	NA	CSARPGAGYSGGLESYNEQFF	TGCAGTGCTAGACCTGGGGCAGGGTATTCCGGCGGCTTAGAGTCCTACAATGAGCAGTTCTTC
NA	TRBV18	TRBJ2-7	NA	CASSPMDPTLPYEQYF	TGTGCCAGCTCGCCGATGGACCCTACCCTACCTTACGAGCAGTACTTC
few	TRBV18	TRBJ1-4	NA	CASSPTWGEKLFF	TGTGCCAGCTCCCCAACCTGGGGCGAAAAACTGTTTTTT
NA	TRBV5-6	TRBJ1-4	NA	CASRYRGSTNEKLFF	TGTGCCAGCAGATACCGAGGATCAACTAATGAAAAACTGTTTTTT
NA	TRBV7-2	TRBJ2-4	TRBD2	CASSLARGGLAKNIQYF	TGTGCCAGCAGCTTAGCGCGGGGGGGGCTAGCCAAAAACATTCAGTACTTC
NA	TRBV4-3	TRBJ2-1	TRBD2	CASSQRTSGASYNEQFF	TGCGCCAGCAGCCAAAGGACTAGCGGGGCCTCATACAATGAGCAGTTCTTC
NA	TRBV9	TRBJ2-1	NA	CASSITGSPYNEQFF	TGTGCCAGCAGCATAACAGGGAGTCCCTACAATGAGCAGTTCTTC